What follows are 6 T cell receptor beta chains derived from one specimen sequenced in a study of a mutant IDH1 vaccine in newly diagnosed glioma (dated by TCRdb to about 2021). Library construction relied on the immunoSEQ multiplex PCR assay. TCRdb obtained this table from immuneACCESS and retained in-frame rearrangements with V and J assigned. These tables miss some clones; where compared with another copy, unresolved V genes account for less than half of the shortfall, and the remainder is unexplained. The sample table records about 58,000 clones; around 80% of these occur just once. Together, the top ten hold 6% to 7.5% of the sample. The time point label for this specimen denotes: week 5, during vaccination. Every vaccine dose consisted of 300 ug of a 20-mer mutant IDH1 peptide in Montanide, administered subcutaneously together with topical imiquimod. Their antigens remain unidentified. The sequenced sample was PBMCs, obtained from a glioma patient whose treatment included an IDH1 peptide vaccine. All receptors derive from a woman aged 50 to 60 with glioma.

The rearrangement uses TRBV6-4 and TRBJ1-6; D gene unclear. Trimming removed 3 bases at V and 4 bases at J, with 7 bases between. Germline CDR1 MRHNA, CDR2 SNTAGT. The CDR3 totals 14 residues. The CDR3: CASSETDYNSPLHF. CDR3 sequence (DNA): TGTGCCAGCAGTGAAACGGATTATAATTCACCCCTCCACTTT.

The V gene is TRBV18, the J gene TRBJ1-3; D possibly corresponds to TRBD1 (5 bases). The length of the CDR3 is 17 residues. Germline V gene lookup returns CDR1 KGHSH and CDR2 LQKENI. Trimming took 2 bases from V and 2 from J, leaving 16 bases between them. The DNA of the CDR3 is TGTGCCAGCTCACCAACACAGGTCGGACCTCCTGGAAACACCATATATTTT. This translates into CASSPTQVGPPGNTIYF.

This sequence joins TRBV6-5 and TRBJ2-5; D is uncertain. Germline CDR1 is MNHEY and CDR2 is SVGAGI. CDR3 length: 15 residues. Trimming left V 6 bases short and J 2 bases short, with 16 bases between. CDR3 region: CASSRVAAPQETQYF. Here the CDR3 DNA reads TGTGCCAGCAGCCGCGTCGCGGCCCCGCAAGAGACCCAGTACTTC.

The chain employs TRBV9 and TRBJ1-2; 8 bases are shared with TRBD1. Trimming took 6 bases from V and 4 from J; bases not matched to a gene: 2. The CDR3 has 12 amino acids. From germline, CDR1 is SGDLS and CDR2 YYNGEE. CDR3 sequence reads: CASTGQGYGYTF. The CDR3 nucleotides are TGTGCCAGCACCGGACAGGGCTATGGCTACACCTTC.

This chain links TRBV2 with TRBJ1-2; possibly TRBD1 for D (5 bases). This CDR3 has 16 amino acids. Per the germline V gene, CDR1 is SNHLY and CDR2 is FYNNEI. Trimming pared 3 bases from V and 4 bases from J, leaving 18 bases between. CDR3 residues: CASSDPLTDIIYGYTF. CDR3 DNA: TGTGCCAGCAGTGACCCTTTGACAGATATCATCTATGGCTACACCTTC.

The J gene is TRBJ1-6, the V gene TRBV7-2; D remains unclear. Germline lookup yields CDR1 SGHTA and CDR2 FQGNSA. The ends were cut back, 3 bases at V and 6 bases at J, with 9 bases in the middle. The CDR3 length is 14 residues. CDR3 sequence reads: CASSFPYANSPLHF. CDR3 nucleotide sequence: TGTGCCAGCAGCTTTCCCTATGCTAATTCACCCCTCCACTTT. The complete variable domain, with remaining parts taken from reference TRBV7-2 and TRBJ1-6, reads GAGVSQSPSNKVTEKGKDVELRCDPISGHTALYWYRQSLGQGLEFLIYFQGNSAPDKSGLPSDRFSAERTGGSVSTLTIQRTQQEDSAVYLCASSFPYANSPLHFGNGTRLTVT.